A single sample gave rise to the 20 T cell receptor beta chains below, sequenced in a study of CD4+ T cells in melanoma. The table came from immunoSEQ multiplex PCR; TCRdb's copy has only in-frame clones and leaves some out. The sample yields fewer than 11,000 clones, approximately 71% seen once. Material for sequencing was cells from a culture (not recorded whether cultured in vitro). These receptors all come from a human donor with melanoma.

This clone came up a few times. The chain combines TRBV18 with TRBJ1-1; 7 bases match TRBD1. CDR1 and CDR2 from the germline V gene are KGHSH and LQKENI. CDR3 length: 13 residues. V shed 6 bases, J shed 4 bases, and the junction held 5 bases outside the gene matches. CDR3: CASSRTGVTEAFF. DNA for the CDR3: TGTGCCAGCTCGCGAACAGGGGTCACTGAAGCTTTCTTT.

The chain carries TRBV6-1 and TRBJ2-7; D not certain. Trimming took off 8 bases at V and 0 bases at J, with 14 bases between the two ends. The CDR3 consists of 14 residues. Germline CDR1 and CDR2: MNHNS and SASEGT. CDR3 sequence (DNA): TGTGCCAGCGCTGAAGGAAGGAGCTCCTACGAGCAGTACTTC. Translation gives CASAEGRSSYEQYF.

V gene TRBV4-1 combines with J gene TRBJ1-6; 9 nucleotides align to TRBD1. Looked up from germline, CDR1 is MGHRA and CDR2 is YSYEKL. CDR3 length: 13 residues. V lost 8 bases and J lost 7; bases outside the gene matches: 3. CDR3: CASRGQGNSPLHF. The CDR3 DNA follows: TGCGCCAGCCGAGGACAGGGGAATTCACCCCTCCACTTT.

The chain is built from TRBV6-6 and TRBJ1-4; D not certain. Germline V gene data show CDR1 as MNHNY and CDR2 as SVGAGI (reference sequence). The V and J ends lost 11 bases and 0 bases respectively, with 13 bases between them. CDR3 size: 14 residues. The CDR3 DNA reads TGTGCCGCCGGAGAGGTCTCAACTAATGAAAAACTGTTTTTT. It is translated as CAAGEVSTNEKLFF.

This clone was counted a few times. The CDR3 here is CASSLGRNNEQFF. The CDR3 DNA is TGTGCCAGCAGCCTCGGGAGAAACAATGAGCAGTTCTTC. The rearrangement joins TRBV7-3 to TRBJ2-1; a weak D match, TRBD2 (6 bases). V dropped 5 bases and J dropped 5 bases, with 10 bases sitting between them. There are 13 residues in the CDR3. The germline V gene has CDR1 SGHTA and CDR2 FQGTGA.

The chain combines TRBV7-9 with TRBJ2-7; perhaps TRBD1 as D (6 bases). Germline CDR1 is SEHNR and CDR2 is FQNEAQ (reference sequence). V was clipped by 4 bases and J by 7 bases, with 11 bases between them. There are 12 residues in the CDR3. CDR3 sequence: CASSSQGREQYF. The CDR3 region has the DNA TGTGCCAGCAGCTCCCAGGGGAGAGAGCAGTACTTC.

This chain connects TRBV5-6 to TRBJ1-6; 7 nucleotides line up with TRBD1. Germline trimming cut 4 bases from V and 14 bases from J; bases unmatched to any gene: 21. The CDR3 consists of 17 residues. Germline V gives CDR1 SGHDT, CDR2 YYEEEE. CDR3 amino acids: CASSPATGSIQGKSLHF. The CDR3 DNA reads TGTGCCAGCAGCCCGGCGACAGGGTCTATACAAGGGAAATCCCTCCACTTT.

Here the CDR3 reads CASRGTGDEQYF. Written as DNA, the CDR3 is TGCGCCAGCAGGGGAACAGGGGACGAGCAGTACTTC. This chain joins TRBV5-1 and TRBJ2-5; 7 nucleotides match TRBD1. TRBJ2-7 matches the DNA end more closely, so the J call is doubtful. This CDR3 has 12 amino acids. The germline V gene has CDR1 SGHRS and CDR2 YFSETQ.

CDR3 bases: TGTGCCAGCAGTTATAACCGGGGGGGGAATTCGCCGCCGCTTAGAGATACGCAGTATTTT. Translation: CASSYNRGGNSPPLRDTQYF. V usage is TRBV2 and J usage is TRBJ2-3; TRBD2 matches at 8 bases. Germline loops: CDR1 SNHLY, CDR2 FYNNEI. This CDR3 region has 20 residues. J gave up 5 bases and V 5 bases, and 24 bases lay outside the gene matches.

CDR3 sequence: CASSLSQARMNTEAFF. The CDR3 DNA reads TGTGCCAGCAGCTTATCTCAGGCGAGAATGAACACTGAAGCTTTCTTT. This chain uses TRBV7-8 with TRBJ1-1, with D hard to call. Germline V CDR1 and CDR2: SGHVS, FQNEAQ. The CDR3 has 16 residues. Trimming pared 2 bases from V and 0 bases from J, leaving 13 bases between.

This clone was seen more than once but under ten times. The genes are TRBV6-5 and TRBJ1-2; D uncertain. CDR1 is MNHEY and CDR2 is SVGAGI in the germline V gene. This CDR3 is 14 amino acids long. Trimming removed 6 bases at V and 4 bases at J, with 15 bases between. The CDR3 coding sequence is TGTGCCAGCAGGACCACGGACGGTGGCTATGGCTACACCTTC. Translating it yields CASRTTDGGYGYTF.

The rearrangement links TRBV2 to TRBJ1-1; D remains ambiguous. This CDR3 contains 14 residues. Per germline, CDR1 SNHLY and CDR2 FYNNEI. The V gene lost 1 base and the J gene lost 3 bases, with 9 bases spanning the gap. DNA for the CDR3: TGTGCCAGCAGTGAAGTCATGACTTACACTGAAGCTTTCTTT. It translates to CASSEVMTYTEAFF. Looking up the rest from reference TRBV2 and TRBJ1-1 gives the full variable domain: EPEVTQTPSHQVTQMGQEVILRCVPISNHLYFYWYRQILGQKVEFLVSFYNNEISEKSEIFDDQFSVERPDGSNFTLKIRSTKLEDSAMYFCASSEVMTYTEAFFGQGTRLTVV.

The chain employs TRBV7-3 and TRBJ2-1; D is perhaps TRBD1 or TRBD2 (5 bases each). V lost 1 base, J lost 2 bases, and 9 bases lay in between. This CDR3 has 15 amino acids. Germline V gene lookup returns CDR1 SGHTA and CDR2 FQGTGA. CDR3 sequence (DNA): TGTGCCAGCAGCTTAAGTGGGGGAACCTACAATGAGCAGTTCTTC. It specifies CASSLSGGTYNEQFF.

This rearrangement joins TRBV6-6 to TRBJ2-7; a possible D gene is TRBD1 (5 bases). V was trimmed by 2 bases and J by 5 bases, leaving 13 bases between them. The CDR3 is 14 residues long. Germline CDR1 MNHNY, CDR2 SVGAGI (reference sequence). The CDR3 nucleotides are TGTGCCAGCAGTTACCGGCAGGGTATCAACGAGCAGTACTTC. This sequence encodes CASSYRQGINEQYF.

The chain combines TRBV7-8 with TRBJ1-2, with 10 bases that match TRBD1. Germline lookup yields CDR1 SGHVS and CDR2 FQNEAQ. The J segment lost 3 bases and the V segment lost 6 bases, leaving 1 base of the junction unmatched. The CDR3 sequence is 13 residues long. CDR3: CASRGTGDYGYTF. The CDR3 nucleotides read TGTGCCAGCAGAGGGACAGGGGACTATGGCTACACCTTC.

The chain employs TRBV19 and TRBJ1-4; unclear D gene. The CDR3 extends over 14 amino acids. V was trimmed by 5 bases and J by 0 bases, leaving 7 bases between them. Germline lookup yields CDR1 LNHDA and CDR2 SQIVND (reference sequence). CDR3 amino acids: CASSGRATNEKLFF. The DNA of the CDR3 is TGTGCCAGTAGTGGCAGAGCAACTAATGAAAAACTGTTTTTT. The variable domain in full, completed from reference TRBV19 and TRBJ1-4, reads DGGITQSPKYLFRKEGQNVTLSCEQNLNHDAMYWYRQDPGQGLRLIYYSQIVNDFQKGDIAEGYSVSREKKESFPLTVTSAQKNPTAFYLCASSGRATNEKLFFGSGTQLSVL.

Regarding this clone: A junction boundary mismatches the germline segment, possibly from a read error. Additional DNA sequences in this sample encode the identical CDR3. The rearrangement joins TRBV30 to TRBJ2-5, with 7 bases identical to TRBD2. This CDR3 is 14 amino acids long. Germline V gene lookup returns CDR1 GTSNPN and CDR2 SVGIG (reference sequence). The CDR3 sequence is CAWSGAGYGETQYF. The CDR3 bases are TGTGCCTGGAGCGGAGCGGGATACGGAGAGACTCAGTACTTC. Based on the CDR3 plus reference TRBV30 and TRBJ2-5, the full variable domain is SQTIHQWPATLVQPVGSPLSLECTVEGTSNPNLYWYRQAAGRGLQLLFYSVGIGQISSEVPQNLSASRPQDRQFILSSKKLLLSDSGFYLCAWSGAGYGETQYFGPGTRLLVL.

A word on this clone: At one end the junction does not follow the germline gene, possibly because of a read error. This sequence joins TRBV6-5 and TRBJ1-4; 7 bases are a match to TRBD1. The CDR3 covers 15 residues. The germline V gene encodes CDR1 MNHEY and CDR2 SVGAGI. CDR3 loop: CASRKRGQANEKLFF. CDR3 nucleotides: TGTGCCAGCCGTAAAAGGGGGCAGGCTAACGAAAAACTGTTTTTT.

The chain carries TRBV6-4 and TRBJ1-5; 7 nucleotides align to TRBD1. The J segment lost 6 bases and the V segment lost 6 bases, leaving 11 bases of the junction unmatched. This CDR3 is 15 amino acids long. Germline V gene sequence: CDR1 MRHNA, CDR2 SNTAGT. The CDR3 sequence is CASRAGQRQVQPQHF. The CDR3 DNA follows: TGTGCCAGCAGAGCGGGACAGCGACAGGTTCAGCCCCAGCATTTT.

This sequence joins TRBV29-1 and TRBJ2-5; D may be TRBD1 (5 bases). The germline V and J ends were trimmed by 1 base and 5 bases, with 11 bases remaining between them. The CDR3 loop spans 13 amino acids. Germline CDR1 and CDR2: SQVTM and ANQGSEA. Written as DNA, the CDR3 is TGCAGCGTTGAAGGACAGACCGGGGAGACCCAGTACTTC. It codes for CSVEGQTGETQYF.